This T cell receptor beta chain was obtained from a study of blood T cell repertoires in COVID-19. On the study more broadly: T cells, B-cell-depleted T cells, or PBMCs supplied cDNA or gDNA.

CDR1 and CDR2 from the germline V gene are SEHNR and FQNEAQ (reference sequence). This CDR3 comprises 13 residues. Trimming left V 2 bases short and J 5 bases short, with 9 bases between. Sequencing used immunoSEQ multiplex PCR; TCRdb keeps in-frame clones, though not all of them. Of some 210,000 clones listed, approximately 88% are singletons. Source material: peripheral blood. The clonotype originates from a man in his sixties who had recovered from COVID-19. This chain connects TRBV7-9 to TRBJ1-2; D perhaps matches TRBD1 (5 bases). The CDR3: CASSLLGQYGYTF. The CDR3 coding sequence is TGTGCCAGCAGCTTACTCGGACAATATGGCTACACCTTC.